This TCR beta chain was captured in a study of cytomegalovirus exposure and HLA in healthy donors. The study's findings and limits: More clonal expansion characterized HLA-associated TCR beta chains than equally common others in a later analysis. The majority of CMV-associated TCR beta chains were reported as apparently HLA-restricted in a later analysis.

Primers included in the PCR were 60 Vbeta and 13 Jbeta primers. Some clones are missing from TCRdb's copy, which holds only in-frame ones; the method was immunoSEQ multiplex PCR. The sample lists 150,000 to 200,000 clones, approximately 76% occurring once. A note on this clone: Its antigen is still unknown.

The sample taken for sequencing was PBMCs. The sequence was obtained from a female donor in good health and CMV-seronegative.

CDR3 residues: CASSFSGPETQYF. CDR3 nucleotides: TGCGCCAGCAGCTTTAGCGGGCCTGAGACCCAGTACTTC. The chain joins TRBV5-1 to TRBJ2-5, with TRBD2 matching 7 bases. Trimming took 2 bases from V and 5 from J; bases not matched to a gene: 3. Germline CDR1 and CDR2: SGHRS and YFSETQ. This CDR3 comprises 13 residues.